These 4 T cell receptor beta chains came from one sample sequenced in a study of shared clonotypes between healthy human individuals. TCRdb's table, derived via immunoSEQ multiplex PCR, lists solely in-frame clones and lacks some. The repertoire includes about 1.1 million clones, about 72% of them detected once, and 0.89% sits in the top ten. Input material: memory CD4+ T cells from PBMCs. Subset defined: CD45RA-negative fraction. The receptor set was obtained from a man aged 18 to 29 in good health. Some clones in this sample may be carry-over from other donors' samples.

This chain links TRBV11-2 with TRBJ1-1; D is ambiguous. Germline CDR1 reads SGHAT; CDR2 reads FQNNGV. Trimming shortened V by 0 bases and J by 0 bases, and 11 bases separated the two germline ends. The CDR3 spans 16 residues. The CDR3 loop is CASSLDLVTLNTEAFF. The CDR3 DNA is TGTGCCAGCAGCTTAGATCTTGTGACCTTGAACACTGAAGCTTTCTTT.

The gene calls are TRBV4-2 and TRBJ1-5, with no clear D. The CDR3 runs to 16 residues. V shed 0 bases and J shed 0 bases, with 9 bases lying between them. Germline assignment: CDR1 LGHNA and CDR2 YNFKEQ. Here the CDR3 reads CASSQDGALSNQPQHF. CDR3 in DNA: TGTGCCAGCAGCCAAGACGGAGCACTTAGCAATCAGCCCCAGCATTTT.

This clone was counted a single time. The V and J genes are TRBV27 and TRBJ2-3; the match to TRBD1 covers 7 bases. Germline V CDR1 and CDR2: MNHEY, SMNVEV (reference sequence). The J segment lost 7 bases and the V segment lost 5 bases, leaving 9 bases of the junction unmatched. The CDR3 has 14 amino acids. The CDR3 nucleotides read TGTGCCAGCAGTCTGACAGGGAGAGTTAATACGCAGTATTTT. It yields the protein CASSLTGRVNTQYF.

The CDR3 sequence: CASSEGGETQYF. CDR3 bases: TGCGCCAGCAGTGAGGGAGGAGAGACCCAGTACTTC. The chain couples TRBV10-1 to TRBJ2-5; tentatively, D is TRBD2 (5 bases). V gave up 2 bases and J gave up 4 bases, with 5 bases separating them. CDR1 and CDR2 (germline): WNHNN, SYGVQD (reference sequence). This CDR3 spans 12 amino acids.